A selection of T cell receptor beta chains follows, all from one sample in a study of tumor-infiltrating lymphocytes in localized non-small cell lung cancer. Clones were sequenced by immunoSEQ multiplex PCR, and TCRdb holds only the in-frame ones, with some missing. Here the sample spans 10,000 to 15,000 clones, roughly 80% being singletons. Sequencing input: lung tumor tissue. The source is a human donor with non-small cell lung cancer. CDR3s include the opening cysteine and the closing phenylalanine or tryptophan. Each record gives: CDR3 DNA, CDR3 protein, V gene, clone size, D gene, CDR3 length, J gene. The D gene is left open where the match is weak. Clone size is given for some rows only: seen once, a few or many times, or a class if the clone is expanded.

DNA: TGTGCCATCAGTCGCAACTACGAGCAGTACTTC; CDR3: CAISRNYEQYF; V: TRBV10-3; size: NA; D: NA; length: 11; J: TRBJ2-7
DNA: TGCGCCAGCAGTTATACTAGCGGGGGACCTTCTCGCTCCTACGAGCAGTACTTC; CDR3: CASSYTSGGPSRSYEQYF; V: TRBV5-1; size: NA; D: TRBD2; length: 18; J: TRBJ2-7
DNA: TGTGCCAGCAGCCGAGGACGTTACAATGAGCAGTTCTTC; CDR3: CASSRGRYNEQFF; V: TRBV5-6; size: few; D: NA; length: 13; J: TRBJ2-1
DNA: TGTGCCAGTATTCAGGACCTCCCATATGAGCAGTTCTTC; CDR3: CASIQDLPYEQFF; V: TRBV19; size: NA; D: NA; length: 13; J: TRBJ2-1
DNA: TGTGCCAGCAGGGACGGACTGAACTATGGCTACACCTTC; CDR3: CASRDGLNYGYTF; V: TRBV6-1; size: hyperexpanded; D: NA; length: 13; J: TRBJ1-2
DNA: TGTGCCAGCAGCTTAAATGGGTCGCCCCAGTACTTC; CDR3: CASSLNGSPQYF; V: TRBV11-2; size: once; D: NA; length: 12; J: TRBJ2-5
DNA: TGTGCCAGCAGTTACGGGTTTGGGGCCTACGAGCAGTACTTC; CDR3: CASSYGFGAYEQYF; V: TRBV6-5; size: NA; D: NA; length: 14; J: TRBJ2-7
DNA: TGTGCCACCCAATTCGGACAGGGCACCGGGGAGCTGTTTTTT; CDR3: CATQFGQGTGELFF; V: TRBV27; size: NA; D: TRBD1; length: 14; J: TRBJ2-2
DNA: TGTGCCAGCAGTCCTCCTCGGGACGGTCGTAATGAGCAGTTCTTC; CDR3: CASSPPRDGRNEQFF; V: TRBV6-6; size: NA; D: NA; length: 15; J: TRBJ2-1
DNA: TGCGCCAGCAGCTTAGACGGCTCCACCTACGAGCAGTACTTC; CDR3: CASSLDGSTYEQYF; V: TRBV5-1; size: once; D: NA; length: 14; J: TRBJ2-7
DNA: TGCGCCAGCAGCCAAGATCAAAGGGGCTACGAGCAGTACTTC; CDR3: CASSQDQRGYEQYF; V: TRBV4-1; size: few; D: NA; length: 14; J: TRBJ2-7
DNA: TGTGCCAGTAGTACCCGACAGGGGCAAGGTATCCTATATGGCTACACCTTC; CDR3: CASSTRQGQGILYGYTF; V: TRBV19; size: NA; D: TRBD1; length: 17; J: TRBJ1-2
DNA: TGTGCCACCCAAGCGGGGGGCCTCAAGGGGCAGTTCTTC; CDR3: CATQAGGLKGQFF; V: TRBV6-5; size: NA; D: TRBD2; length: 13; J: TRBJ2-1
DNA: TGTGCCAGCTCACCCGGGACAGGGAACGGCTACACCTTC; CDR3: CASSPGTGNGYTF; V: TRBV18; size: NA; D: TRBD1; length: 13; J: TRBJ1-2
DNA: TGTGCCTGGAGTGTACAAGGGTACTATGGCTACACCTTC; CDR3: CAWSVQGYYGYTF; V: TRBV30; size: once; D: NA; length: 13; J: TRBJ1-2
DNA: TGCGCCAGCAGCCAATATGTCGACTACGAGCAGTACTTC; CDR3: CASSQYVDYEQYF; V: TRBV4-1; size: NA; D: NA; length: 13; J: TRBJ2-7
DNA: TGTGCCAGCAGCTTAGGTGGGGCGAGCACCGGGGAGCTGTTTTTT; CDR3: CASSLGGASTGELFF; V: TRBV7-2; size: NA; D: NA; length: 15; J: TRBJ2-2
DNA: TGCGCCAGCAGCTCCAACTACGAGCAGTACTTC; CDR3: CASSSNYEQYF; V: TRBV5-1; size: NA; D: NA; length: 11; J: TRBJ2-7
DNA: TGTGCCAGCAGCTTACTACAGGGAGGCACTGAAGCTTTCTTT; CDR3: CASSLLQGGTEAFF; V: TRBV7-8; size: NA; D: NA; length: 14; J: TRBJ1-1
DNA: TGTGCCAGCAGCCGGGAGGGAAGCACTGAAGCTTTCTTT; CDR3: CASSREGSTEAFF; V: TRBV9; size: NA; D: NA; length: 13; J: TRBJ1-1
DNA: TGCGCCAGCAGTGAAGGGGACAGGGGGTGGACCGGGGAGCTGTTTTTT; CDR3: CASSEGDRGWTGELFF; V: TRBV10-1; size: NA; D: TRBD1; length: 16; J: TRBJ2-2
DNA: TGCGCCAGCAGGGTTAACAGCGGGGATTTCTACGAGCAGTACTTC; CDR3: CASRVNSGDFYEQYF; V: TRBV5-1; size: NA; D: TRBD2; length: 15; J: TRBJ2-7
DNA: TGTGCCAGCAGTTACCGGGACGATCAGTCCCAGCATTTT; CDR3: CASSYRDDQSQHF; V: TRBV6-5; size: NA; D: NA; length: 13; J: TRBJ1-5
DNA: TGCGCCAGCAGCGCCAGGCGAAGCACAGATACGCAGTATTTT; CDR3: CASSARRSTDTQYF; V: TRBV4-3; size: NA; D: NA; length: 14; J: TRBJ2-3